Listed below are T cell receptor beta chains from one sample, sequenced in a study of human T cells and chemical hapten exposure. TCRdb re-derived calls from the RACE reads in MiXCR, one entry per CDR3 protein. The data hold 180,000 or so distinct CDR3 sequences, with roughly 15% observed a single time. The sequencing used whole blood, collected in connection with sensitization to the hapten diphenylcyclopropenone (DPC). The receptor set was obtained from a woman between 25 and 40 years old with alopecia areata. Some clones in this sample may be carry-over from other donors' samples. The CDR3 runs from the conserved cysteine through the conserved F or W. The D gene is left open where the match is weak. Some rows mark clone size as missing; the rest say once, few, many or name a class of expanded clone.

TRBD1	.	TRBV20-1	TRBJ1-1	TGCAGTGCTTTGGACAGGAGGGGTAACACTGAAGCTTTCTTT	CSALDRRGNTEAFF
TRBD1	many	TRBV3-1	TRBJ2-1	TGTGCCAGCAGCCAAGCTCCCCAGGGGGCGGCGGACAATGAGCAGTTCTTC	CASSQAPQGAADNEQFF
TRBD2	few	TRBV5-1	TRBJ2-1	TGCGCCAGCAGCTGGGGACTAGCGGGAGTGGGTAATGAGCAGTTCTTC	CASSWGLAGVGNEQFF
.	many	TRBV6-2/TRBV6-3	TRBJ2-7	TGTGCCAGCAGGGACCCCGGGACTCAAAGGGGGCAGGACTTC	CASRDPGTQRGQDF
.	.	TRBV28	TRBJ1-5	TGTGCCAGCCTGCAGAGCAATCAGCCCCAGCATTTT	CASLQSNQPQHF
.	.	TRBV5-4	TRBJ1-4	TGTGCCAGCAGCGGGGACACTTTTAATGAAAAACTGTTTTTT	CASSGDTFNEKLFF
.	many	TRBV20-1	TRBJ1-4	TGCAGGGGGGGGACGGCAGATTCCGAAAAACTGTTTTTT	CRGGTADSEKLFF
.	.	TRBV29-1	TRBJ1-1	TGCAGCGTCCCGATAGGGGGGGGAGCTTTCTTT	CSVPIGGGAFF
TRBD2	.	TRBV7-3	TRBJ2-5	TGTGCCAGCAGCTTAGTGGGAGGGATAGAGACCCAGTACTTC	CASSLVGGIETQYF
.	.	TRBV5-5	TRBJ2-5	TGTGCCAGCAGCTTGGCCTCTGCAGGGACAATCCGACAAGAGACCCAGTACTTC	CASSLASAGTIRQETQYF
.	many	TRBV28	TRBJ1-1	TGTGCCAGCAGTTTAGTCCCAGGGACCCACACTGAAGCTTTCTTT	CASSLVPGTHTEAFF
TRBD1	once	TRBV3-1	TRBJ2-1	TGTGCCAGCAGCCCTCCTCAGGACAGGGGTCTACTTTCCTACAATGAGAAGTTCTTC	CASSPPQDRGLLSYNEKFF
.	few	TRBV12-3/TRBV12-4	TRBJ2-1	TGTGCCAGCAGTTTGACACGGTATGAGCAGTTCTTC	CASSLTRYEQFF
.	.	TRBV29-1	TRBJ2-2	TGCAGCGTTGGGGGCGGGCAAGGCACCGGGGAGCTGTTTTTT	CSVGGGQGTGELFF
TRBD1	.	TRBV18	TRBJ2-6	TGTGCCAGCTCACCATCCGGGACAGGGGGCTCTGGGGCCAACGTCCTGACTTTC	CASSPSGTGGSGANVLTF
TRBD2	.	TRBV20-1	TRBJ2-5	TGCAGTGCTAGTTCGGCTAGCGGGGAAGAGACCCAGTACTTC	CSASSASGEETQYF
.	.	TRBV20-1	TRBJ2-1	TGCAGTGCTGAGCGGTATGACTACAATGAGCAGTTCTTC	CSAERYDYNEQFF
.	many	TRBV20-1	TRBJ1-5	TGCAGTGCTGGACGGGACCGCAATCAGCCCCAGCATTTT	CSAGRDRNQPQHF
.	few	TRBV6-2/TRBV6-3	TRBJ2-7	TGTGCCAGCAGTTACTCACAGTACTACGAGCAGTACTTC	CASSYSQYYEQYF
.	.	TRBV7-3	TRBJ2-7	TGTGCCAGCAGCTTAACGGGATCGGAGGAGCAGTACTTC	CASSLTGSEEQYF
.	many	TRBV2	TRBJ1-6	TGTGCCAGCAGTGGGGGCGGACTGACTAATTCACCCCTCCACTTT	CASSGGGLTNSPLHF
.	few	TRBV20-1	TRBJ2-7	TGCAGTGTCCAGAGAACCTACGAGCAGTACTTC	CSVQRTYEQYF
TRBD1	.	TRBV7-9	TRBJ1-1	TGTGCCAGCAGAAATGGACAGGGCTTTTTGAACACTGAAGCTTTCTTT	CASRNGQGFLNTEAFF
TRBD2	many	TRBV11-2	TRBJ2-1	TGTGCCAGCAGCTCGACTAGCTTGGATGAGCAGTTCTTC	CASSSTSLDEQFF
TRBD2	few	TRBV7-2	TRBJ2-7	TGTGCCAGCAGCCGTATAGCGGGAGACGAGCAGTACTTC	CASSRIAGDEQYF
.	.	TRBV5-1	TRBJ1-4	TGCGCCAGCAGCTTGGACAGACTTAATGAAAAACTGTTTTTT	CASSLDRLNEKLFF
.	.	TRBV28	TRBJ2-6	TGTGCCAGCAGTCCAGTAGGTCCCTCTGGGGCCAACGTCCTGACTTTC	CASSPVGPSGANVLTF
TRBD1	few	TRBV27	TRBJ1-2	TGTGCCACGGGACAGGGGGTTCGCGGCTATGGCTACACCTTC	CATGQGVRGYGYTF
TRBD2	.	TRBV7-2	TRBJ2-3	TGTGCCAGCAGCCCCCACCTAGCGAACGGGGGGGCTTTGAGCACAGATACGCAGTATTTT	CASSPHLANGGALSTDTQYF
TRBD2	.	TRBV6-6	TRBJ2-2	TGTGCCAGCAGTTACGCGGGAGTGGCCGGGGAGCTGTTTTTT	CASSYAGVAGELFF
TRBD2	.	TRBV7-9	TRBJ2-5	TGTGCCAGCAGCATCACGGCGGGGGTCGGGGAGACCCAGTACTTC	CASSITAGVGETQYF
TRBD1	.	TRBV27	TRBJ1-1	TGTGCCAGCAGTTTACACAGGGGCTACCCTTCTTTCTTT	CASSLHRGYPSFF
TRBD1	.	TRBV7-2	TRBJ2-4	TGTGCCAGCAGCCCAGGACAGGGGAGCGACATTCAGTACTTC	CASSPGQGSDIQYF
TRBD2	.	TRBV7-6	TRBJ2-1	TGTGCCAGCAGCTTACCGGGACTAGCAGTCGATGAGCAGTTCTTC	CASSLPGLAVDEQFF
.	few	TRBV6-5	TRBJ2-3	TGTGCCAGCAGTTACCGGGACGTCCTCACAGATACGCAGTATTTT	CASSYRDVLTDTQYF
.	.	TRBV29-1	TRBJ1-1	TGCAGCGTTGAAGCGGCAGCCCTGAGCACTGAAGCTTTCTTT	CSVEAAALSTEAFF
.	.	TRBV4-1	TRBJ1-6	TGCGCCAGCAGTTTTCCGGACAGATCATTGGCACCCCTCCACTTT	CASSFPDRSLAPLHF
.	many	TRBV5-1	TRBJ1-4	TGCGCCAGCAGCTCCTCCCCGGGGCCAGCAACTAATGAAAAACTGTTTTTT	CASSSSPGPATNEKLFF
TRBD1	.	TRBV4-3	TRBJ2-7	TGCGCCAGCAGCCAAGAGATGACAGGGGTCGAGCAGTACTTC	CASSQEMTGVEQYF
TRBD2	few	TRBV9	TRBJ2-1	TGTGCCAGCAGTCCTAGCGGGAGGGGAGACAATGAGCAGTTCTTC	CASSPSGRGDNEQFF
.	few	TRBV5-1	TRBJ2-7	TGCGCCAGCAGCTTGAGGGGGACCTCCTACGAGCAGTACTTC	CASSLRGTSYEQYF
TRBD1	many	TRBV7-9	TRBJ1-2	TGTGCCAGCAGTCTCACAGGGGTAGCCTATGGCTACACCTTC	CASSLTGVAYGYTF
TRBD1	few	TRBV7-9	TRBJ1-1	TGTGCCAGCACTAGACAGGGCCTGAACACTGAAGCTTTCTTT	CASTRQGLNTEAFF
.	many	TRBV29-1	TRBJ1-1	TGCAGCGTTGACTACACTGAAGCTTTCTTT	CSVDYTEAFF
TRBD2	few	TRBV9	TRBJ2-1	TGTGCCAGCAGCATCAGCGGGGGGAGCTACAATGAGCAGTTCTTC	CASSISGGSYNEQFF
TRBD1	few	TRBV7-9	TRBJ1-1	TGTGCCAGCAGACATCCGGGACAGGGCAACACTGAAGCTTTCTTT	CASRHPGQGNTEAFF